What follows are 10 T cell receptor beta chains derived from one specimen sequenced in a study of blood T cell repertoires in COVID-19. Sequencing used immunoSEQ multiplex PCR; TCRdb keeps in-frame clones, though not all of them. There are fewer than 600,000 clones in the sample; more than 75% occur only once, and about 1.7% lies in the top ten. Sequenced sample: PBMCs or T cells enriched from blood (not recorded which). The receptors were gathered from a woman aged 40 to 55 who had recovered from COVID-19.

The rearrangement joins TRBV12-3 or TRBV12-4 to TRBJ2-1; TRBD2 might be the D (7 bases). The CDR3 contains 13 residues. Trimming shortened V by 9 bases and J by 9 bases, and 18 bases separated the two germline ends. The CDR3 DNA reads as TGTGCCAGTTTAGGGGGAGGGCCGTTTGAGCAGTTCTTC. This gives the protein CASLGGGPFEQFF.

This chain joins TRBV9 and TRBJ2-7, with 9 bases matching TRBD1. CDR3 length: 15 amino acids. The germline V gene encodes CDR1 SGDLS and CDR2 YYNGEE. V was pared by 0 bases and J by 6 bases, with 7 bases of the junction left unmatched. The CDR3 DNA follows: TGTGCCAGCAGCGTAGGGGTAAGGGACAGGGTCGAGCAGTACTTC. It translates to CASSVGVRDRVEQYF.

This chain links TRBV5-1 with TRBJ1-2; D is possibly TRBD1 (5 bases). This CDR3 region has 15 residues. Per the germline V gene, CDR1 is SGHRS and CDR2 is YFSETQ. With 3 bases removed from V and 4 bases from J, the gap between germline ends came to 16 bases. The chain's CDR3 is CASSSGGVTFYGYTF. CDR3 sequence (DNA): TGCGCCAGCAGCTCGGGGGGAGTTACCTTCTATGGCTACACCTTC.

V and J are TRBV24-1 and TRBJ1-5, with a weak D call TRBD1 (5 bases). The CDR3 has 15 residues. The germline V and J ends were trimmed by 3 bases and 1 base, with 9 bases remaining between them. Germline lookup yields CDR1 KGHDR and CDR2 SFDVKD. CDR3 bases: TGTGCCACCAGTGATCCAGGGCCGAGCAATCAGCCCCAGCATTTT. This translates into CATSDPGPSNQPQHF.

The gene calls are TRBV7-2 and TRBJ2-1, with D maybe TRBD2 (6 bases). V lost 5 bases and J lost 0, with 20 bases in between. CDR1 is SGHTA, CDR2 FQGNSA, per germline. The CDR3 runs 18 residues. CDR3 nucleotide sequence: TGTGCCAGCAGCCAGTTATACCGAACGGGACTCTCCTACAATGAGCAGTTCTTC. As protein: CASSQLYRTGLSYNEQFF.

The rearrangement joins TRBV5-1 to TRBJ1-3; weak D call: TRBD1 (6 bases). V was trimmed by 0 bases and J by 1 base, leaving 11 bases between them. Germline loops: CDR1 SGHRS, CDR2 YFSETQ. The CDR3 spans 16 residues. CDR3 amino acids: CASSLGQGTSGNTIYF. The DNA for the CDR3 is TGCGCCAGCAGCTTGGGTCAGGGGACGTCTGGAAACACCATATATTTT. Full variable domain (missing parts from reference TRBV5-1 and TRBJ1-3): KAGVTQTPRYLIKTRGQQVTLSCSPISGHRSVSWYQQTPGQGLQFLFEYFSETQRNKGNFPGRFSGRQFSNSRSEMNVSTLELGDSALYLCASSLGQGTSGNTIYFGEGSWLTVV.

The chain couples TRBV15 to TRBJ1-5; 7 bases agree with TRBD1. CDR1 is LNHNV, CDR2 YYDKDF, per germline (reference sequence). The CDR3 totals 14 residues. V was pared by 5 bases and J by 1 base, with 2 bases of the junction left unmatched. CDR3 coding DNA: TGTGCCACCAGCCCGACAGGGAGCAATCAGCCCCAGCATTTT. This codes for CATSPTGSNQPQHF.

The chain uses TRBV4-3 and TRBJ2-1; D might be TRBD1 (6 bases). Per germline, CDR1 LGHNA and CDR2 YSLEER. The CDR3 covers 15 residues. The V gene lost 1 base and the J gene lost 4 bases, with 11 bases spanning the gap. The CDR3 coding sequence is TGCGCCAGCAGCCAAGCCGGGACACCGTACAATGAGCAGTTCTTC. Protein product: CASSQAGTPYNEQFF.

The rearrangement links TRBV7-2 to TRBJ1-1; D gene ambiguous. CDR1 and CDR2 from the germline V gene are SGHTA and FQGNSA. The CDR3 has 11 amino acids. V dropped 5 bases and J dropped 12 bases, with 13 bases sitting between them. The CDR3 spells CASSLLRVPFF. The DNA for the CDR3 is TGTGCCAGCAGCCTTTTGAGGGTTCCTTTCTTT.

CDR3 protein: CASSPGTGVYGYTF. CDR3 in DNA: TGTGCCAGCAGCCCAGGGACAGGGGTCTATGGCTACACCTTC. This rearrangement joins TRBV27 to TRBJ1-2; 10 bases map to TRBD1. The CDR3 is made up of 14 amino acids. With 6 bases clipped from V and 4 bases from J, the junction kept 5 bases outside the gene matches. Germline CDR1 and CDR2: MNHEY and SMNVEV (reference sequence).